This T cell receptor (beta chain) was sequenced during a study of blood T cells in healthy people across ages. About this clonotype itself: This may stem from a read error, because a much larger clone lies one nucleotide away.

Per-sample PBMC isolation yielded at least 6.5 million cells. For the second PCR, which ran for roughly 6 to 11 cycles, a sample-barcoded 5' primer and a J-beta primer mix were used. TCRdb fed the 5' RACE reads into MiXCR, producing one record per CDR3 protein. The data contain 950,000 to 1,200,000 distinct CDR3 sequences, more than 30% of them singletons. Germline lookup yields CDR1 SGHRS and CDR2 YFSETQ. This CDR3 region has 14 residues. The ends were cut back, 2 bases at V and 6 bases at J, with 11 bases in the middle. The receptor was derived from a young man in good health. The chain carries TRBV5-1 and TRBJ1-4, with D perhaps TRBD1 (5 bases). The sample was blood. DNA for the CDR3: TGCGCCAGCAGCTTTGACAGCCGTGATGAAAAACTGTTTTTT. Its protein is CASSFDSRDEKLFF.